The 9 T cell receptor beta chains below were found in one sample sequenced in a study of radiation and T cells in renal cell carcinoma. Sequencing used immunoSEQ multiplex PCR; TCRdb keeps in-frame clones, though not all of them. The repertoire has 160,000 or so clones, roughly 89% of them found once; the top ten carry approximately 12%. Indicated time point: blood 2 weeks post-SBRT. Treatment: 15 Gy SBRT to primary tumor, nephrectomy 4 weeks later. Sequencing was performed on blood, taken from a patient whose treatment included radiotherapy and nephrectomy. Receptors originate from a woman in her fifties or sixties with renal cell carcinoma.

In DNA form, the CDR3 reads TGTGCCAGCTCACCCTCACAGGGGCCTGGAAACACCATATATTTT. It codes for CASSPSQGPGNTIYF. This chain connects TRBV18 to TRBJ1-3; 7 bases fit TRBD1. With V trimmed by 3 bases and J by 2 bases, 4 bases remained unmatched. In germline, CDR1 is KGHSH, CDR2 LQKENI. This CDR3 spans 15 amino acids. The full variable domain, completed using reference TRBV18 and TRBJ1-3, is NAGVMQNPRHLVRRRGQEARLRCSPMKGHSHVYWYRQLPEEGLKFMVYLQKENIIDESGMPKERFSAEFPKEGPSILRIQQVVRGDSAAYFCASSPSQGPGNTIYFGEGSWLTVV.

This clone was seen a few times. This chain uses TRBV6-4 with TRBJ1-2; 7 bases line up with TRBD1. The CDR3 consists of 14 residues. Unmatched junction bases numbered 12, after V lost 6 bases and J lost 8 bases. Germline V gene lookup returns CDR1 MRHNA and CDR2 SNTAGT. CDR3 DNA: TGTGCCAGCAGCCCCGGAGGAGGGGGCTCCGGCTACACCTTC. The encoded protein is CASSPGGGGSGYTF.

The chain is built from TRBV2 and TRBJ1-3, with D perhaps TRBD1 (5 bases). This CDR3 comprises 15 residues. The germline V gene has CDR1 SNHLY and CDR2 FYNNEI. Trimming stripped 6 bases from V and 1 base from J, with 13 bases between. CDR3: CASSERGRSGNTIYF. DNA of the CDR3: TGTGCCAGCAGCGAGAGGGGTAGATCTGGAAACACCATATATTTT.

The rearrangement links TRBV6-1 to TRBJ2-5; 9 nucleotides line up with TRBD1. V gave up 6 bases and J gave up 3 bases; unmatched junction bases: 5. This CDR3 has 14 amino acids. Germline V CDR1 and CDR2: MNHNS, SASEGT. The CDR3 bases are TGTGCCAGCAGGACAGACAGGGGGGAAGAGACCCAGTACTTC. This gives the protein CASRTDRGEETQYF.

J is TRBJ2-7 and V is TRBV7-2; D is undetermined. The CDR3 spans 12 residues. Per the germline V gene, CDR1 is SGHTA and CDR2 is FQGNSA. V gave up 5 bases and J gave up 0 bases, with 5 bases separating them. The CDR3 loop is CASSGNSYEQYF. The CDR3 nucleotides are TGTGCCAGCAGCGGGAACTCCTACGAGCAGTACTTC. The full variable domain, its missing parts supplied by reference TRBV7-2 and TRBJ2-7, is GAGVSQSPSNKVTEKGKDVELRCDPISGHTALYWYRQSLGQGLEFLIYFQGNSAPDKSGLPSDRFSAERTGGSVSTLTIQRTQQEDSAVYLCASSGNSYEQYFGPGTRLTVT.

The chain uses TRBV5-1 and TRBJ1-1; 11 bases align to TRBD1. The CDR3 totals 14 residues. Trimming removed 6 bases from V and 1 base from J; junction bases left unmatched: 2. Germline-derived CDR1 and CDR2 are SGHRS and YFSETQ. In nucleotides, the CDR3 is TGCGCCAGCACCGGACAGGGGGCGAACACTGAAGCTTTCTTT. It yields the protein CASTGQGANTEAFF.

V is TRBV11-3 and J is TRBJ2-2, with a possible D match to TRBD2 (6 bases). The CDR3 is made up of 14 amino acids. V was cut by 5 bases and J by 6 bases, with 13 bases left in between. Germline CDR1 reads SGHNT; CDR2 reads YENEEA. The CDR3 DNA follows: TGTGCCAGCAGCCGGGTCGGGGGAGCCGGGGAGCTGTTTTTT. It is translated as CASSRVGGAGELFF.

The chain uses TRBV9 and TRBJ2-7; D call uncertain. V was cut by 0 bases and J by 3 bases, with 13 bases left in between. The CDR3 has 15 amino acids. Germline V CDR1 and CDR2: SGDLS, YYNGEE. CDR3 nucleotides: TGTGCCAGCAGCGTAGACACCTCCCCCCTCTACGAGCAGTACTTC. Translated: CASSVDTSPLYEQYF. Filled out from reference TRBV9 and TRBJ2-7, the complete variable domain reads DSGVTQTPKHLITATGQRVTLRCSPRSGDLSVYWYQQSLDQGLQFLIQYYNGEERAKGNILERFSAQQFPDLHSELNLSSLELGDSALYFCASSVDTSPLYEQYFGPGTRLTVT.

This chain uses TRBV19 with TRBJ2-1; 14 nucleotides align to TRBD2. The germline CDR1 and CDR2 sequences are LNHDA and SQIVND (reference sequence). V shed 5 bases and J 2 bases; nucleotides not matched to a gene: 5. CDR3 size: 17 residues. The CDR3 DNA reads as TGTGCCAGTAGTGCTCGGACTAGCGGGGGGCCCTACAATGAGCAGTTCTTC. It yields the protein CASSARTSGGPYNEQFF.